The clone carrying this T cell receptor (beta chain) was counted a few times. Its antigen is unidentified. The sample belongs to a study of beta chain features in type 1 diabetes. Findings and limits, study-wide: Across all four CD4+ subsets, people with type 1 diabetes showed modestly shorter TCRB CDR3s. VDJ junctions from type 1 diabetes patients carried fewer insertions and larger deletions.

One heparinised draw, averaging around 120 mL, was taken per donor. Every isolated RNA sample was fully reverse transcribed, so sequencing captured expressed TCRB transcripts. The data were produced by immunoSEQ multiplex PCR, yet TCRdb's version contains in-frame clones alone and is incomplete. The sample shows around 120,000 clones, approximately 15% of them seen only once. Deletions cut 3 bases from V and 7 bases from J, with 13 bases between. The CDR3 is 15 amino acids. The germline V gene has CDR1 SGHTA and CDR2 FQGNSA. This chain connects TRBV7-2 to TRBJ1-6; D may be TRBD1 (5 bases). The sequencing sample was made of central memory CD4+ T cells from blood. This receptor was obtained from a young man with type 1 diabetes. The CDR3 region is CASSFQGRGNSPLHF. The CDR3 DNA follows: TGTGCCAGCAGCTTTCAGGGTAGGGGCAATTCACCCCTCCACTTT.